What follows are 25 T cell receptor beta chains derived from one specimen sequenced in a study of blood T cells in healthy people across ages (dated by TCRdb to the mid-2010s). The library was obtained by 5' RACE. Sequencing took place on an Illumina HiSeq 2500. A second PCR of roughly 6 to 11 cycles was run with a J-beta primer mix and a sample-barcoded 5' primer. The public reads were quality trimmed at Q25 with fastp and then assembled into clones with MiXCR by TCRdb, keeping productive beta chains. Merged by CDR3 protein, the rows form single entries marked with the most common genes and DNA. The sample table records hundreds of thousands of distinct CDR3 sequences; about three fifths of these occur just once. In total, the top ten clones hold roughly 22% of the sample. Material for sequencing was blood. The receptors originated from a man in his thirties or forties in good health.

This clonotype turned up a few times. The V and J genes are TRBV2 and TRBJ1-1; a possible D gene is TRBD1 (5 bases). Germline assignment: CDR1 SNHLY and CDR2 FYNNEI. Trimming left V 4 bases short and J 1 base short, with 13 bases between. This CDR3 is 15 amino acids long. The CDR3 coding sequence is TGTGCCAGCAGTGGAGGGGCCTACCGGAACACTGAAGCTTTCTTT. Its protein is CASSGGAYRNTEAFF. Together with reference TRBV2 and TRBJ1-1, the CDR3 gives the full variable domain: EPEVTQTPSHQVTQMGQEVILRCVPISNHLYFYWYRQILGQKVEFLVSFYNNEISEKSEIFDDQFSVERPDGSNFTLKIRSTKLEDSAMYFCASSGGAYRNTEAFFGQGTRLTVV.

The chain combines TRBV25-1 with TRBJ2-4; D may be TRBD2 (6 bases). The J call is in doubt because the DNA end fits TRBJ2-7 better. The CDR3 consists of 15 residues. The germline CDR1 and CDR2 sequences are MGHDK and SYGVNS. CDR3 amino acids: CASSKSGTATYEQYF. CDR3 nucleotide sequence: TGTGCCAGCAGTAAGTCCGGGACTGCGACCTACGAGCAGTACTTC.

This clonotype was observed a few times. J is TRBJ2-1 and V is TRBV4-3, with D unresolved. The CDR3 runs 13 residues. Germline V gene sequence: CDR1 LGHNA, CDR2 YSLEER. V lost 0 bases and J 8 bases, leaving 8 bases between the germline ends. DNA for the CDR3: TGCGCCAGCAGCCAAGAACGTCGGGATGAGCAGTTCTTC. As protein: CASSQERRDEQFF.

The V call is TRBV7-9, the J call TRBJ2-1; 10 bases are a match to TRBD2. The CDR3 totals 15 residues. Germline-derived CDR1 and CDR2 are SEHNR and FQNEAQ (reference sequence). Trimming cost V 4 bases and J 7 bases; bases outside gene matches: 7. The CDR3 DNA reads as TGTGCCAGCAGCTACCCAGCGGGAGGGGAGAATGAGCAGTTCTTC. It codes for CASSYPAGGENEQFF.

This clonotype was observed once. The chain carries TRBV7-2 and TRBJ2-2; 16 bases fit TRBD2. Germline V lookup: CDR1 SGHTA, CDR2 FQGNSA. The CDR3 covers 16 residues. Trimming removed 4 bases from V and 6 bases from J; junction bases left unmatched: 2. CDR3 loop: CASSSGLAGGPGELFF. The CDR3 bases are TGTGCCAGCAGCTCGGGACTAGCGGGGGGGCCCGGGGAGCTGTTTTTT.

This clonotype was counted a few times. The CDR3 sequence: CSVDNPETQYF. DNA of the CDR3: TGCAGCGTTGACAATCCTGAGACCCAGTACTTC. This chain links TRBV29-1 with TRBJ2-5; D remains unclear. Germline V CDR1 and CDR2: SQVTM, ANQGSEA. Trimming cost V 3 bases and J 5 bases, with 7 bases left between them. This CDR3 comprises 11 residues.

The chain carries TRBV2 and TRBJ1-6; D is uncertain. In germline, CDR1 is SNHLY, CDR2 FYNNEI. The CDR3 spans 12 residues. Trimming removed 6 bases from V and 7 bases from J, with 7 bases in between. CDR3 DNA: TGTGCCAGCAGGGATTGGAATTCACCCCTCCACTTT. Translation: CASRDWNSPLHF.

V is TRBV30 and J is TRBJ2-5; D possibly corresponds to TRBD2 (6 bases). Germline CDR1 and CDR2: GTSNPN and SVGIG (reference sequence). V lost 1 base and J lost 5, with 11 bases in between. The CDR3 is 13 residues long. In nucleotides, the CDR3 is TGTGCCTGGAGTGAGGGACTTGACGAGACCCAGTACTTC. Encoded protein: CAWSEGLDETQYF.

The chain employs TRBV29-1 and TRBJ2-1, with 7 nucleotides matching TRBD1. The CDR3 runs 15 residues. V lost 0 bases and J lost 9; bases outside the gene matches: 11. CDR1 and CDR2 from the germline V gene are SQVTM and ANQGSEA. As DNA, the CDR3 is TGCAGCGTTGAAGATCAACAGGGGAAGATTAGTGAGCAGTTCTTC. Its protein product is CSVEDQQGKISEQFF.

This clonotype was detected a few times. This chain connects TRBV7-2 to TRBJ2-1; D gene unclear. The V end was cut by 5 bases, the J end by 7 bases, with 12 bases between. This CDR3 has 13 amino acids. Germline CDR1 is SGHTA and CDR2 is FQGNSA. CDR3 DNA: TGTGCCAGCAGCCCCTACTTGGAGAATGAGCAGTTCTTC. Translation: CASSPYLENEQFF.

This chain links TRBV29-1 with TRBJ2-1; D remains ambiguous. Germline CDR1 SQVTM, CDR2 ANQGSEA. The CDR3 spans 14 residues. V lost 7 bases, J lost 2 bases, and 15 bases lay in between. As DNA, the CDR3 is TGCAGCGCCCAACACCAAGCCGCCTACAATGAGCAGTTCTTC. Its translation: CSAQHQAAYNEQFF.

The J gene is TRBJ2-7, the V gene TRBV30; D not resolved. CDR1 is GTSNPN, CDR2 SVGIG, per germline (reference sequence). The V end lost 0 bases, the J end lost 3 bases, and 9 bases lay between the germline ends. This CDR3 contains 13 residues. The CDR3 here is CAWSVSHLYEQYF. CDR3 nucleotides: TGTGCCTGGAGTGTATCGCACCTCTACGAGCAGTACTTC.

This clonotype has just one count. One base away lies a much larger clone, so this may be a sequencing read error. V is TRBV20-1 and J is TRBJ2-1; 8 bases match TRBD1. Germline V gene lookup returns CDR1 DFQATT and CDR2 SNEGSKA (reference sequence). V shed 3 bases, J shed 8 bases, and the junction held 12 bases outside the gene matches. This CDR3 is 15 amino acids long. As DNA, the CDR3 is TGCAGTGCTAGCGGTACGGACAGGGTTAGCGATGAGCAGTTCTTC. It specifies CSASGTDRVSDEQFF.

The genes are TRBV29-1 and TRBJ1-4; D not resolved. The CDR3 covers 13 residues. Germline CDR1 SQVTM, CDR2 ANQGSEA. Trimming took 5 bases from V and 4 from J, leaving 11 bases between them. The CDR3 DNA reads as TGCAGCGTTCGAACCAGTATTAATGAAAAACTGTTTTTT. It yields the protein CSVRTSINEKLFF.

The rearrangement links TRBV15 to TRBJ1-4; no definite D call. The CDR3 runs 12 residues. V lost 5 bases and J 8 bases, leaving 9 bases between the germline ends. CDR1 is LNHNV, CDR2 YYDKDF, per germline (reference sequence). In DNA, the CDR3 is TGTGCCACCAGCCTTACCAGCGAAAAACTGTTTTTT. It codes for CATSLTSEKLFF.

The chain has TRBV20-1 and TRBJ2-1; 8 bases are a match to TRBD2. The J call is doubtful: the DNA matches TRBJ2-7 better. CDR1 is DFQATT, CDR2 SNEGSKA, per germline (reference sequence). This CDR3 comprises 15 residues. The CDR3 region has the DNA TGCAGTGCAAATAGCGGGACACGCTCCTACAATGAGCAGTACTTC. Translating it yields CSANSGTRSYNEQYF.

CDR3 loop: CASSHRGVAGNSYEQYF. CDR3 bases: TGTGCCAGCAGCCACCGGGGGGTAGCGGGAAACTCCTACGAGCAGTACTTC. The chain couples TRBV28 to TRBJ2-7; 8 nucleotides line up with TRBD2. The CDR3 sequence is 17 residues long. V lost 6 bases, J lost 0 bases, and 13 bases stayed unmatched. In germline, CDR1 is MDHEN, CDR2 SYDVKM.

In this sample, this clonotype turned up once. V is TRBV5-1 and J is TRBJ2-5, with D maybe TRBD1 (6 bases). CDR3 length equals 13 residues. Germline values: CDR1 SGHRS, CDR2 YFSETQ. Trimming removed 7 bases at V and 2 bases at J, with 12 bases between. The CDR3 reads CASGRGGQETQYF. Written as DNA, the CDR3 is TGCGCCAGCGGCCGAGGGGGACAAGAGACCCAGTACTTC.

The rearrangement uses TRBV4-3 and TRBJ2-2; 10 bases line up with TRBD2. Germline V CDR1 and CDR2: LGHNA, YSLEER. This CDR3 spans 18 amino acids. CDR3 sequence: CSSSQDLAGEELAGELFF. Here the CDR3 DNA reads TGCAGCAGCAGCCAAGATCTAGCGGGAGAAGAATTAGCGGGGGAGCTGTTTTTT.

The chain employs TRBV7-9 and TRBJ1-4, with 7 positions matching TRBD1. The germline V gene has CDR1 SEHNR and CDR2 FQNEAQ (reference sequence). The length of the CDR3 is 14 residues. The J segment lost 8 bases and the V segment lost 5 bases, leaving 8 bases of the junction unmatched. The CDR3: CASSMTGFGEKLFF. The DNA of the CDR3 is TGTGCCAGCAGCATGACAGGGTTTGGAGAAAAACTGTTTTTT.

The chain is built from TRBV15 and TRBJ1-1; 10 bases fit TRBD1. The germline V gene encodes CDR1 LNHNV and CDR2 YYDKDF (reference sequence). V shed 7 bases and J 3 bases; nucleotides not matched to a gene: 17. CDR3 length: 18 residues. In DNA, the CDR3 is TGTGCCACCACCCCATGGACAGGGGGGGATCGAGTAGACACTGAAGCTTTCTTT. This gives the protein CATTPWTGGDRVDTEAFF.

The rearrangement links TRBV7-2 to TRBJ2-1, with D unclear. V was pared by 1 base and J by 1 base, with 11 bases between. Germline lookup yields CDR1 SGHTA and CDR2 FQGNSA. This CDR3 comprises 16 residues. The CDR3 nucleotides are TGTGCCAGCAGCTTAGAGATCTATAGGTCCTACAATGAGCAGTTCTTC. Translated: CASSLEIYRSYNEQFF.

There are a few counts of this clonotype. CDR3 coding DNA: TGCGCCAGCAGCTTGGATCAGGGACTAGCGAGCTACGAGCAGTACTTC. Protein sequence: CASSLDQGLASYEQYF. This chain links TRBV5-1 with TRBJ2-7; 10 positions agree with TRBD2. The CDR3 contains 16 residues. J was trimmed by 3 bases and V by 0 bases; bases with no gene match: 6. Germline V gives CDR1 SGHRS, CDR2 YFSETQ.

The CDR3 spells CASSPLASGTDTQYF. CDR3 nucleotide sequence: TGTGCCAGCAGCCCTCTAGCGTCGGGCACAGATACGCAGTATTTT. The chain combines TRBV7-2 with TRBJ2-3; a weak D match, TRBD2 (6 bases). CDR3 length: 15 residues. Germline loops: CDR1 SGHTA, CDR2 FQGNSA. With 5 bases removed from V and 1 base from J, the gap between germline ends came to 13 bases.

V is TRBV7-6 and J is TRBJ2-6; possible D gene TRBD1, 5 bases. The ends were cut back, 3 bases at V and 0 bases at J, with 6 bases in the middle. The CDR3 spans 15 residues. Germline V CDR1 and CDR2: SGHVS, FNYEAQ. CDR3 DNA sequence: TGTGCCAGCAGCTTGACAGCCTCTGGGGCCAACGTCCTGACTTTC. Encoded protein: CASSLTASGANVLTF.